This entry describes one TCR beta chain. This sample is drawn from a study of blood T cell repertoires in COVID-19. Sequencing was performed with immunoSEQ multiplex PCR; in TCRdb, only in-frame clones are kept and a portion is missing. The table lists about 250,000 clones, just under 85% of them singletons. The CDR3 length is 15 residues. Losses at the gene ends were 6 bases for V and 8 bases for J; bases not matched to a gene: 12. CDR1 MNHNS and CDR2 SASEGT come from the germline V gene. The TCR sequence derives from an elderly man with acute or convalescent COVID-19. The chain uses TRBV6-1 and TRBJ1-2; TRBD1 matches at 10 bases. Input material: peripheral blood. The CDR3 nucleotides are TGTGCCAGCAGGCCCCCCGGGACAGGGGCGGAAGGCTACACCTTC. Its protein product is CASRPPGTGAEGYTF.